Each of the 12 T cell receptor beta chains below was sequenced from the same sample in a study of T cell changes during pregnancy in multiple sclerosis. Profiled with immunoSEQ multiplex PCR; TCRdb holds only in-frame clones, not every one. The sample lists under 85,000 clones, about 90% seen once, with less than 0.6% in the top ten. Material: CD4+ T cells from peripheral blood mononuclear cells, obtained in the second trimester of pregnancy. The receptors originated from a female donor with multiple sclerosis, enrolled in a pregnancy study.

The genes are TRBV27 and TRBJ2-1, with D perhaps TRBD2 (6 bases). The CDR3 has 17 amino acids. Germline loops: CDR1 MNHEY, CDR2 SMNVEV (reference sequence). Between the trimmed V and J ends, which lost 6 bases and 2 bases, there was a span of 20 bases. The CDR3 sequence: CASRPRGVAATYNEQFF. CDR3 DNA sequence: TGTGCCAGCAGACCTAGGGGAGTAGCGGCCACCTACAATGAGCAGTTCTTC.

The rearrangement joins TRBV11-3 to TRBJ2-2, with TRBD1 matching over 7 bases. J gave up 7 bases and V 4 bases, and 6 bases lay outside the gene matches. Germline CDR1 is SGHNT and CDR2 is YENEEA. This CDR3 is 14 amino acids long. The CDR3 DNA follows: TGTGCCAGCAGCTCGGGACAGCACCTCGGGGAGCTGTTTTTT. Translated, it gives CASSSGQHLGELFF.

The genes are TRBV4-3 and TRBJ1-1; TRBD1 matches 8 bases. Germline V gene sequence: CDR1 LGHNA, CDR2 YSLEER. The CDR3 totals 14 residues. J gave up 5 bases and V 3 bases, and 5 bases lay outside the gene matches. In DNA form, the CDR3 reads TGCGCCAGCAGCCAGAAGGACAGGGTAACTGAAGCTTTCTTT. It codes for CASSQKDRVTEAFF.

This clone came up once. The chain's CDR3 is CASSFGGNPPNEQFF. The CDR3 nucleotides read TGTGCCAGCAGCTTCGGCGGGAATCCTCCCAATGAGCAGTTCTTC. The chain combines TRBV5-4 with TRBJ2-1; possible D gene TRBD2, 6 bases. This CDR3 contains 15 residues. CDR1 is SGHNT, CDR2 YYREEE, per germline (reference sequence). V lost 2 bases and J lost 6, with 15 bases in between. Full variable domain (missing parts from reference TRBV5-4 and TRBJ2-1): ETGVTQSPTHLIKTRGQQVTLRCSSQSGHNTVSWYQQALGQGPQFIFQYYREEENGRGNFPPRFSGLQFPNYSSELNVNALELDDSALYLCASSFGGNPPNEQFFGPGTRLTVL.

The V call is TRBV23-1, the J call TRBJ1-1; maybe TRBD1 (6 bases). TRBV23-1 is designated an ORF whose function remains uncertain. Trimming removed 2 bases from V and 11 bases from J, with 24 bases in between. This CDR3 region has 16 residues. The CDR3: CASSQPRRGGHCRAFF. The CDR3 DNA follows: TGCGCCAGCAGTCAACCAAGACGGGGGGGGCATTGTAGGGCTTTCTTT.

The V and J genes are TRBV14 and TRBJ2-1, with 10 nucleotides matching TRBD1. The junction had 5 bases not matched to a gene; V was cut back by 1 base and J by 8 bases. Per germline, CDR1 SGHDN and CDR2 FVKESK. The CDR3 has 15 residues. The CDR3 DNA sequence: TGTGCCAGCAGCCAAGTAACGGGACAGGGGTATGAGCAGTTCTTC. Translating gives CASSQVTGQGYEQFF.

The genes are TRBV2 and TRBJ1-6, with D maybe TRBD1 (6 bases). Germline V gene sequence: CDR1 SNHLY, CDR2 FYNNEI. V dropped 7 bases and J dropped 5 bases, with 24 bases sitting between them. The length of the CDR3 is 18 residues. The CDR3: CASTKPSGGLFHNSPLHF. Written as DNA, the CDR3 is TGTGCCAGCACCAAACCCTCTGGGGGCTTATTCCATAATTCACCCCTCCACTTT.

The chain combines TRBV28 with TRBJ1-5; 8 bases agree with TRBD1. The V gene end was trimmed by 5 bases and the J gene end by 4 bases; junction bases not matched to a gene: 4. The CDR3 runs to 14 residues. Germline assignment: CDR1 MDHEN and CDR2 SYDVKM. CDR3 amino acids: CASSKQGGNQPQHF. CDR3 nucleotides: TGTGCCAGCAGTAAACAGGGGGGAAATCAGCCCCAGCATTTT.

The genes are TRBV29-1 and TRBJ1-2, with 8 bases fitting TRBD1. There are 14 residues in the CDR3. Germline V gives CDR1 SQVTM, CDR2 ANQGSEA. With V trimmed by 4 bases and J by 6 bases, 10 bases remained unmatched. As DNA, the CDR3 is TGCAGCGTTGCCCTTCAGGACAGGGTGGATGGCTACACCTTC. Amino acid sequence: CSVALQDRVDGYTF.

The chain couples TRBV27 to TRBJ2-7; perhaps TRBD2 as D (5 bases). The CDR3 spans 12 residues. CDR1 MNHEY and CDR2 SMNVEV come from the germline V gene (reference sequence). Trimming pared 5 bases from V and 7 bases from J, leaving 12 bases between. In DNA form, the CDR3 reads TGTGCCAGCAGTCGACCGGGGTTAGAGCAGTACTTC. It specifies CASSRPGLEQYF.

J is TRBJ2-1 and V is TRBV28; D perhaps matches TRBD2 (5 bases). The CDR3 covers 15 residues. Trimming stripped 2 bases from V and 2 bases from J, with 10 bases between. Germline V CDR1 and CDR2: MDHEN, SYDVKM. The CDR3 protein is CASSLSGGPYNEQFF. CDR3 DNA: TGTGCCAGCAGTTTAAGTGGCGGGCCCTACAATGAGCAGTTCTTC.

V and J are TRBV7-8 and TRBJ1-6; D is ambiguous. Germline V CDR1 and CDR2: SGHVS, FQNEAQ. The CDR3 extends over 15 amino acids. V was cut by 5 bases and J by 0 bases, with 8 bases left in between. CDR3 region: CASSPDFSYNSPLHF. CDR3 bases: TGTGCCAGCAGCCCCGACTTCTCCTATAATTCACCCCTCCACTTT.